The 26 T cell receptor beta chains reported below all come from one sample, sequenced in a study of T cell changes during pregnancy in multiple sclerosis. The data were produced by immunoSEQ multiplex PCR, yet TCRdb's version contains in-frame clones alone and is incomplete. The repertoire holds more than 45,000 clones, with around 93% as singletons. The sequencing here drew on CD8+ T cells from peripheral blood mononuclear cells, taken in the second trimester of pregnancy. The receptors shown here come from a female donor with multiple sclerosis, enrolled in a pregnancy study.

This clone has a single count. The chain combines TRBV15 with TRBJ2-1; 7 positions agree with TRBD2. The CDR3 is 16 residues long. J gave up 1 base and V 4 bases, and 7 bases lay outside the gene matches. The germline gives CDR1 LNHNV, CDR2 YYDKDF (reference sequence). Here the CDR3 DNA reads TGTGCCACCAGCACCGGAGGCGGGGGTTCCTACAATGAGCAGTTCTTC. This sequence encodes CATSTGGGGSYNEQFF.

The genes are TRBV28 and TRBJ2-7; a possible D gene is TRBD2 (6 bases). In germline, CDR1 is MDHEN, CDR2 SYDVKM. The ends were cut back, 3 bases at V and 2 bases at J, with 8 bases in the middle. The CDR3 length is 13 residues. This CDR3 reads CASSFGLTYEQYF. CDR3 sequence (DNA): TGTGCCAGCAGTTTCGGACTAACCTACGAGCAGTACTTC.

This chain connects TRBV7-9 to TRBJ2-1, with 10 bases matching TRBD1. Germline lookup yields CDR1 SEHNR and CDR2 FQNEAQ (reference sequence). Trimming cost V 4 bases and J 3 bases; bases outside gene matches: 15. The CDR3 covers 19 residues. The CDR3 is CASSSTKQTGTGVYNEQFF. The CDR3 nucleotides read TGTGCCAGCAGCTCCACCAAGCAGACCGGGACAGGGGTCTACAATGAGCAGTTCTTC.

This sequence joins TRBV9 and TRBJ2-2, with 16 bases that match TRBD2. V was clipped by 3 bases and J by 7 bases; unmatched bases: 6. Germline CDR1 SGDLS, CDR2 YYNGEE. This CDR3 is built from 17 residues. The CDR3 coding sequence is TGTGCCAGCAGCGCCGGGACTAGCGGGGGGGCGATCGGGGAGCTGTTTTTT. Encoded protein: CASSAGTSGGAIGELFF.

This chain links TRBV7-3 with TRBJ2-7; TRBD1 might be the D (5 bases). In germline, CDR1 is SGHTA, CDR2 FQGTGA. Trimming cost V 2 bases and J 3 bases, with 8 bases left between them. The CDR3 spans 13 residues. The CDR3 here is CASSLGRDYEQYF. The CDR3 DNA reads as TGTGCCAGCAGCTTAGGCAGGGACTACGAGCAGTACTTC.

The chain is built from TRBV14 and TRBJ2-7; 7 nucleotides line up with TRBD1. The V gene end was trimmed by 4 bases and the J gene end by 4 bases; junction bases not matched to a gene: 10. Germline V gene lookup returns CDR1 SGHDN and CDR2 FVKESK. The CDR3 consists of 15 residues. This CDR3 reads CASSPQGSLYYEQYF. CDR3 DNA: TGTGCCAGCAGCCCACAGGGGTCCCTGTATTACGAGCAGTACTTC.

V is TRBV6-1 and J is TRBJ2-1; 9 bases are a match to TRBD2. V lost 1 base and J lost 2; bases outside the gene matches: 3. The CDR3 runs 16 residues. CDR1 is MNHNS, CDR2 SASEGT, per germline. CDR3: CASSEDAGGPYNEQFF. CDR3 DNA sequence: TGTGCCAGCAGTGAAGACGCGGGAGGGCCCTACAATGAGCAGTTCTTC.

The V and J genes are TRBV19 and TRBJ2-1; D is possibly TRBD2 (5 bases). Germline CDR1 and CDR2: LNHDA and SQIVND (reference sequence). The V and J ends lost 7 bases and 5 bases respectively, with 12 bases between them. The length of the CDR3 is 13 residues. The CDR3 sequence: CASKTGWDNEQFF. The CDR3 DNA sequence: TGTGCCAGTAAAACGGGATGGGACAATGAGCAGTTCTTC. The full variable domain, its missing parts supplied by reference TRBV19 and TRBJ2-1, is DGGITQSPKYLFRKEGQNVTLSCEQNLNHDAMYWYRQDPGQGLRLIYYSQIVNDFQKGDIAEGYSVSREKKESFPLTVTSAQKNPTAFYLCASKTGWDNEQFFGPGTRLTVL.

This chain links TRBV9 with TRBJ2-3; possibly TRBD2 for D (5 bases). V gave up 0 bases and J gave up 6 bases, with 14 bases separating them. This CDR3 region has 15 residues. Germline CDR1 reads SGDLS; CDR2 reads YYNGEE. CDR3 sequence: CASSVGDTRTDTQYF. The CDR3 nucleotides are TGTGCCAGCAGCGTAGGGGATACTAGGACTGATACGCAGTATTTT.

The V call is TRBV7-2, the J call TRBJ1-1, with D perhaps TRBD1 (6 bases). The V gene lost 7 bases and the J gene lost 0 bases, with 15 bases spanning the gap. This CDR3 spans 15 amino acids. Germline V gives CDR1 SGHTA, CDR2 FQGNSA. CDR3 DNA sequence: TGTGCCAGCACCCTTTCGGACAGTCTGAACACTGAAGCTTTCTTT. It translates to CASTLSDSLNTEAFF.

V is TRBV18 and J is TRBJ2-1; D perhaps matches TRBD2 (5 bases). V lost 3 bases and J 8 bases, leaving 11 bases between the germline ends. Germline CDR1 and CDR2: KGHSH and LQKENI. CDR3 length equals 13 residues. CDR3 in DNA: TGTGCCAGCTCACCGACTATCGGGGATGAGCAGTTCTTC. This encodes CASSPTIGDEQFF.

CDR3 bases: TGTGCCAGCAGCGCTGGACTAGCGCCAGATGAGCAGTTCTTC. Amino acid sequence: CASSAGLAPDEQFF. The chain has TRBV11-1 and TRBJ2-1, with TRBD2 matching over 9 bases. CDR3 length equals 14 residues. With 5 bases clipped from V and 8 bases from J, the junction kept 7 bases outside the gene matches. The germline V gene has CDR1 SGHAT and CDR2 FQDESV (reference sequence).

The chain has TRBV11-2 and TRBJ2-5, with TRBD2 matching 9 bases. The V gene end was trimmed by 2 bases and the J gene end by 5 bases; junction bases not matched to a gene: 9. Germline CDR1 is SGHAT and CDR2 is FQNNGV. The CDR3 has 16 residues. The CDR3 DNA reads TGTGCCAGCAGCTTATTGGCGGGAGGGGATCGGGAGACCCAGTACTTC. Protein: CASSLLAGGDRETQYF.

In its sample, this clone was seen once. As DNA, the CDR3 is TGCAGCGTTTTTAAAACCCGGACAGGGGGTTGGTACGAGCAGTACTTC. Its translation: CSVFKTRTGGWYEQYF. The gene calls are TRBV29-1 and TRBJ2-5, with 10 bases matching TRBD1. The tail of the sequence fits TRBJ2-7 better, so the J call may be wrong. The CDR3 is 16 amino acids. The germline V gene encodes CDR1 SQVTM and CDR2 ANQGSEA.

The CDR3 here is CSVELPGQGSLGEQFF. CDR3 nucleotide sequence: TGCAGCGTTGAATTACCGGGACAGGGATCTTTGGGTGAGCAGTTCTTC. The rearrangement links TRBV29-1 to TRBJ2-1; 9 nucleotides match TRBD1. Germline V gene lookup returns CDR1 SQVTM and CDR2 ANQGSEA. The CDR3 runs 16 residues. V trimming: 2 bases; J trimming: 9 bases; junction bases outside the gene matches: 14.

This clone was observed a single time. The genes are TRBV6-6 and TRBJ2-3; 8 nucleotides align to TRBD2. CDR1 MNHNY and CDR2 SVGAGI come from the germline V gene (reference sequence). The CDR3 spans 16 residues. J lost 2 bases, V lost 6 bases, and 10 bases had no gene match. CDR3 residues: CASSLSGATSTDTQYF. The CDR3 DNA reads as TGTGCCAGCAGCCTTAGCGGGGCGACCTCCACAGATACGCAGTATTTT.

The genes are TRBV19 and TRBJ1-1; weak D call: TRBD1 (5 bases). The CDR3 runs to 13 residues. Trimming left V 3 bases short and J 7 bases short, with 12 bases between. Germline V gives CDR1 LNHDA, CDR2 SQIVND (reference sequence). The CDR3 is CASSIMSRDEAFF. CDR3 in DNA: TGTGCCAGTAGTATCATGAGCAGGGATGAAGCTTTCTTT.

V usage is TRBV19 and J usage is TRBJ2-7; 8 bases map to TRBD2. CDR1 and CDR2 (germline): LNHDA, SQIVND (reference sequence). V dropped 5 bases and J dropped 0; count of bases not matched to a gene: 3. This CDR3 is built from 14 residues. CDR3 DNA sequence: TGTGCCAGTAGTGCGGGAGGAAGCTCCTACGAGCAGTACTTC. It encodes CASSAGGSSYEQYF.

The V and J genes are TRBV6-1 and TRBJ1-5; a weak D match, TRBD1 (6 bases). In germline, CDR1 is MNHNS, CDR2 SASEGT. This CDR3 comprises 16 residues. Trimming removed 4 bases from V and 4 bases from J, with 17 bases in between. CDR3 in amino acids: CASSARGGSNNQPQHF. CDR3 coding DNA: TGTGCCAGCAGTGCGCGGGGGGGCTCCAATAATCAGCCCCAGCATTTT.

The rearrangement links TRBV7-2 to TRBJ2-1; D uncertain. The V gene's germline CDR1 is SGHTA and CDR2 FQGNSA. With 0 bases removed from V and 4 bases from J, the gap between germline ends came to 19 bases. CDR3 length: 18 residues. The CDR3 DNA follows: TGTGCCAGCAGCTTAGCGGTTCCCCCTAGAGTAGTGTACAATGAGCAGTTCTTC. Its translation is CASSLAVPPRVVYNEQFF. Based on the CDR3 plus reference TRBV7-2 and TRBJ2-1, the full variable domain is GAGVSQSPSNKVTEKGKDVELRCDPISGHTALYWYRQSLGQGLEFLIYFQGNSAPDKSGLPSDRFSAERTGGSVSTLTIQRTQQEDSAVYLCASSLAVPPRVVYNEQFFGPGTRLTVL.

The V and J genes are TRBV6-5 and TRBJ1-2, with no clear D. There are 14 residues in the CDR3. CDR1 MNHEY and CDR2 SVGAGI come from the germline V gene. Trimming removed 0 bases at V and 6 bases at J, with 11 bases between. The CDR3 protein is CASSYSGGLDGYTF. The CDR3 DNA sequence: TGTGCCAGCAGTTACTCGGGAGGCCTAGATGGCTACACCTTC.

This clone was recorded only once. The chain is built from TRBV27 and TRBJ1-2; D possibly corresponds to TRBD1 (5 bases). This CDR3 region has 13 residues. The germline V gene encodes CDR1 MNHEY and CDR2 SMNVEV (reference sequence). V dropped 11 bases and J dropped 4 bases, with 17 bases sitting between them. In nucleotides, the CDR3 is TGTGCCGCAGGGAATCCATTTTCCTATGGCTACACCTTC. It translates to CAAGNPFSYGYTF.

This chain uses TRBV28 with TRBJ1-3; D might be TRBD1 (5 bases). CDR3 length: 14 residues. Trimming took 6 bases from V and 0 from J, leaving 9 bases between them. Germline CDR1 is MDHEN and CDR2 is SYDVKM. The CDR3 protein is CASSRTSSGNTIYF. Written as DNA, the CDR3 is TGTGCCAGCAGCCGGACAAGCTCTGGAAACACCATATATTTT.

This clone was detected only once. The chain uses TRBV6-1 and TRBJ2-1; TRBD1 aligns across 8 bases. Germline V lookup: CDR1 MNHNS, CDR2 SASEGT. Trimming took 6 bases from V and 4 from J; bases not matched to a gene: 8. The CDR3 has 15 amino acids. This CDR3 reads CASSPPGGPYNEQFF. CDR3 DNA sequence: TGTGCCAGCAGCCCTCCAGGGGGCCCGTACAATGAGCAGTTCTTC.

This clone came up once. This chain uses TRBV7-3 with TRBJ2-1; possibly TRBD2 for D (5 bases). The CDR3 extends over 15 amino acids. The V end lost 2 bases, the J end lost 0 bases, and 8 bases lay between the germline ends. Germline CDR1 is SGHTA and CDR2 is FQGTGA. CDR3 in amino acids: CASSLSGSSYNEQFF. DNA of the CDR3: TGTGCCAGCAGCTTATCGGGGAGCTCCTACAATGAGCAGTTCTTC.

V usage is TRBV5-1 and J usage is TRBJ2-7, with 9 bases fitting TRBD1. V shed 4 bases, J shed 2 bases, and the junction held 4 bases outside the gene matches. CDR3 length: 14 residues. Germline-derived CDR1 and CDR2 are SGHRS and YFSETQ. This CDR3 reads CASSTDRGPYEQYF. DNA for the CDR3: TGCGCCAGCAGCACGGACAGGGGACCCTACGAGCAGTACTTC. Filled out from reference TRBV5-1 and TRBJ2-7, the complete variable domain reads KAGVTQTPRYLIKTRGQQVTLSCSPISGHRSVSWYQQTPGQGLQFLFEYFSETQRNKGNFPGRFSGRQFSNSRSEMNVSTLELGDSALYLCASSTDRGPYEQYFGPGTRLTVT.